This TCR beta chain was captured by sequencing in a study of blood T cell repertoires in COVID-19. Overall study: Two negative PCRs, clearance, or symptom resolution were required of recovered Cohort 3 donors.

Participant age was roughly 18 to 95 years, and participants resided in fewer than 25 US areas. Which cohort a participant joined came from the clinical history participants gave. This table comes from immunoSEQ multiplex PCR, and its TCRdb copy is limited to in-frame clones, with some not included. The sample holds 200,000 or so clones, about nine tenths seen once. This clone has just a few counts. J was trimmed by 8 bases and V by 6 bases; bases with no gene match: 11. The germline gives CDR1 MNHEY, CDR2 SVGAGI. The CDR3 contains 14 residues. Sequenced input: PBMCs or T cells enriched from blood (not recorded which). The V gene is TRBV6-5, the J gene TRBJ1-2, with TRBD1 identical over 8 bases. The sequence derives from a young man in a cohort exposed to, infected with or recovered from COVID-19 (not recorded which). The CDR3 region has the DNA TGTGCCAGCAGCCTGGACAGGGCCCTGGGGGGCTACACCTTC. Its protein product is CASSLDRALGGYTF.